This T cell receptor (beta chain) came from a study of shared clonotypes between healthy human individuals. Donors were healthy HIV-negative adults without recently reported acute infections or vaccinations. Within Nashville, Tennessee resided all donors, each a Caucasian adult. Whole-study findings and limits: Investigators collected only blood, and repertoires in tissues likely differ.

Trimming took off 5 bases at V and 11 bases at J, with 22 bases between the two ends. Germline V gene sequence: CDR1 MDHEN, CDR2 SYDVKM. This CDR3 spans 15 amino acids. In the study's own analysis: Junction-only immunoSEQ data arrived without quality scores, meaning filtering differed. Libraries were prepared by immunoSEQ multiplex PCR; TCRdb keeps only in-frame clonotypes and omits some of them. V and J calls and clone size come straight from that table; D and trimming were deduced from the DNA. This table has some 2.4 million clones, over 85% appearing once. With regard to this clone: What it recognizes is unknown.

The receptor's source is a man aged 18 to 30 in good health. Some clones in this sample may be carry-over from other donors' samples. The V call is TRBV28, the J call TRBJ1-5; no definite D call. The sample consisted of naive CD4+ T cells from PBMCs. Subset in this sample: CD45RA+ positively selected. The DNA of the CDR3 is TGTGCCAGCAGTCTACCGGTCCTGGGAAAGGGAGCCCAGCATTTT. Amino acids: CASSLPVLGKGAQHF.